This entry describes one T cell receptor (beta chain). Its antigen is unidentified. The sample is drawn from a study of memory CD4+ T cells and cytomegalovirus serostatus. Study conclusions and caveats: CD4+ memory repertoires contained about 40% of the roughly 160 reported CMV TCRbeta sequences. Repertoires predicted CMV serostatus with median bootstrapped AUC of approximately 0.94.

This CDR3 contains 13 residues. Germline assignment: CDR1 LNHDA and CDR2 SQIVND (reference sequence). V shed 6 bases and J shed 0 bases, with 8 bases lying between them. Single viable CD3+CD4+CD8-CD45RO+ cells were sorted as the memory CD4+ T cells. Serum IgG to CMV pp150, pp28, p38 and p52 defined serostatus. TCRdb's table, derived via immunoSEQ multiplex PCR, lists solely in-frame clones and lacks some. The top ten hold 0.78% of the sample, which has 30,000 to 50,000 clones, roughly 80% seen once. The gene calls are TRBV19 and TRBJ2-5, with unresolved D. The receptor was isolated from an adult in good health and CMV-seronegative. The sample comprised memory CD4+ T cells from blood. The CDR3 DNA sequence: TGTGCCAGTAGCCACAATAACCAAGAGACCCAGTACTTC. It encodes CASSHNNQETQYF.